The clone carrying this T cell receptor beta chain has at least ten counts. Diagnostic decisions used clinical symptoms, serum thyroxine and TRAb, thyroid ultrasound and orbital computed tomography. This entry is derived from a study of T cells in Graves' hyperthyroidism and ophthalmopathy. TCR beta CDR3 regions were amplified from RNA transcripts. The HTBI set primed first-round TCR CDR3 RT-PCR. Using its own MiXCR run on the multiplex PCR reads, TCRdb lists one record per CDR3 protein. The sample has 300,000 to 500,000 distinct CDR3 sequences; about 14% are singletons. The source material was blood. This TCR was recovered from a man between 45 and 60 years old with Graves' ophthalmopathy.

The CDR3 coding sequence is TGTGCCAGCAGCGAACAGGGGGCGCAAGCAGATACGCAGTATTTT. This translates into CASSEQGAQADTQYF. V is TRBV28 and J is TRBJ2-3; TRBD1 matches at 9 bases. The V gene's germline CDR1 is MDHEN and CDR2 SYDVKM. The CDR3 spans 15 residues. V was pared by 6 bases and J by 4 bases, with 8 bases of the junction left unmatched.